Below are 9 T cell receptor beta chains sequenced from a single sample in a study of blood T cell repertoires in COVID-19. Method: immunoSEQ multiplex PCR; TCRdb's copy keeps in-frame clones and lacks some. The data show under 500,000 clones, around 87% seen once. The sequencing sample was made of PBMCs or T cells enriched from blood (not recorded which). These receptors were taken from a man younger than 40 who had recovered from COVID-19.

This sequence joins TRBV20-1 and TRBJ1-1, with a weak D call TRBD1 (5 bases). The CDR3 totals 10 residues. The germline CDR1 and CDR2 sequences are DFQATT and SNEGSKA (reference sequence). V was trimmed by 6 bases and J by 9 bases, leaving 11 bases between them. The DNA of the CDR3 is TGCAGTGCAAACCGACAGAAAGCTTTCTTT. Translation: CSANRQKAFF.

The chain uses TRBV3-1 (or the pseudogene TRBV3-2) and TRBJ2-1, with D possibly being TRBD1 (6 bases). V gave up 0 bases and J gave up 9 bases, with 9 bases separating them. The CDR3 contains 13 residues. Per the germline V gene, CDR1 is LGHDT and CDR2 is YNNKEL (reference sequence). CDR3 loop: CASSQEAGAEQFF. The DNA for the CDR3 is TGTGCCAGCAGCCAAGAGGCAGGGGCTGAGCAGTTCTTC.

The chain combines TRBV28 with TRBJ2-7; 8 nucleotides align to TRBD1. CDR3 size: 12 residues. Germline V gene data show CDR1 as MDHEN and CDR2 as SYDVKM. V dropped 7 bases and J dropped 5; count of bases not matched to a gene: 4. The DNA for the CDR3 is TGTGCCAGCACGGACAGGGCGAACGAGCAGTACTTC. Translation: CASTDRANEQYF.

The chain is built from TRBV10-1 and TRBJ2-7; no clear D gene. V was clipped by 3 bases and J by 7 bases, with 13 bases between them. The CDR3 covers 13 residues. The germline CDR1 and CDR2 sequences are WNHNN and SYGVQD (reference sequence). The CDR3 here is CASSENGMREQYF. The CDR3, as DNA: TGCGCCAGCAGTGAAAATGGAATGAGGGAGCAGTACTTC.

The chain recombines TRBV5-4 with TRBJ2-2; the D gene is possibly TRBD1 (5 bases). CDR1 and CDR2 (germline): SGHNT, YYREEE (reference sequence). This CDR3 is built from 15 residues. Between the trimmed V and J ends, which lost 3 bases and 4 bases, there was a span of 13 bases. CDR3: CASSSQGSGTGELFF. Written as DNA, the CDR3 is TGTGCCAGCAGCTCCCAGGGTTCGGGCACCGGGGAGCTGTTTTTT. Variable domain in full (rest from reference TRBV5-4 and TRBJ2-2): ETGVTQSPTHLIKTRGQQVTLRCSSQSGHNTVSWYQQALGQGPQFIFQYYREEENGRGNFPPRFSGLQFPNYSSELNVNALELDDSALYLCASSSQGSGTGELFFGEGSRLTVL.

This chain connects TRBV28 to TRBJ2-5; D is possibly TRBD2 (5 bases). Between the trimmed V and J ends, which lost 7 bases and 1 base, there was a span of 13 bases. The length of the CDR3 is 14 residues. Germline V gene sequence: CDR1 MDHEN, CDR2 SYDVKM. CDR3 amino acids: CASKAEDFQETQYF. CDR3 bases: TGTGCCAGCAAGGCAGAGGACTTCCAAGAGACCCAGTACTTC.

CDR3 protein: CSVDRTGGGTDTQYF. CDR3 nucleotides: TGCAGCGTTGATCGGACAGGGGGGGGCACAGATACGCAGTATTTT. V usage is TRBV29-1 and J usage is TRBJ2-3; 10 nucleotides match TRBD1. Trimming removed 3 bases from V and 1 base from J; junction bases left unmatched: 4. Germline V gives CDR1 SQVTM, CDR2 ANQGSEA. The CDR3 loop spans 15 amino acids.

This chain connects TRBV28 to TRBJ1-5; the D is unclear. Looked up from germline, CDR1 is MDHEN and CDR2 is SYDVKM. Trimming stripped 3 bases from V and 3 bases from J, with 9 bases between. The CDR3 covers 14 residues. The CDR3 bases are TGTGCCAGCAGTTTGAGGGCCGACAATCAGCCCCAGCATTTT. Translating it yields CASSLRADNQPQHF.

This clone came up a few times. The chain has TRBV10-3 and TRBJ1-4, with D perhaps matching TRBD1 (5 bases). The V end lost 4 bases, the J end lost 6 bases, and 12 bases lay between the germline ends. Germline CDR1 and CDR2: ENHRY and SYGVKD. The CDR3 consists of 14 residues. For the CDR3, the DNA is TGTGCCATCAGTGCGAGGGGCGGGGATGAAAAACTGTTTTTT. This translates into CAISARGGDEKLFF.